This T cell receptor beta chain was captured by sequencing in a study of T-cell reconstitution after alpha-beta-depleted transplantation in children. The V end was cut by 2 bases, the J end by 7 bases, with 12 bases between. The CDR3 spans 14 residues. In germline, CDR1 is SGHRS, CDR2 YFSETQ. Construction of the TCRbeta library involved unique molecular identifiers. From the PCR reads, TCRdb called clonotypes with MiXCR, one entry per CDR3 protein. In the table there are about 200,000 distinct CDR3 sequences, approximately 8% of which are singletons. This clonotype has only a few counts. Source: PBMCs, mostly from graft donor cells, taken 360 days after TCRalphabeta/CD19-depleted stem cell transplant. The chain employs TRBV5-1 and TRBJ2-2; D unresolved. This TCR was recovered from a male patient under 10 years old who had a stem cell transplant for acute myeloid leukemia, so the T cells may come from the graft donor. The CDR3 loop reads CASSLTPKDGELFF. CDR3 in DNA: TGCGCCAGCAGCTTAACCCCTAAGGACGGGGAGCTGTTTTTT.